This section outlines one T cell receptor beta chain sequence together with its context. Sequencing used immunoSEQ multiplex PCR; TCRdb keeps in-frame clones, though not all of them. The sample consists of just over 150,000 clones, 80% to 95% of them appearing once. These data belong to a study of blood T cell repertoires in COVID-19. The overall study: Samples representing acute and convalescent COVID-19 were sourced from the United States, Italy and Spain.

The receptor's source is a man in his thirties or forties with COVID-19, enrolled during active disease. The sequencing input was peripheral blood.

CDR3 in amino acids: CASRDEQGGYEAFF. The CDR3 DNA follows: TGCGCCAGCAGAGACGAACAGGGGGGATACGAAGCTTTCTTT. V gene TRBV10-2 combines with J gene TRBJ1-1, with 8 bases lining up with TRBD1. CDR1 is WSHSY, CDR2 SAAADI, per germline. V dropped 6 bases and J dropped 8; count of bases not matched to a gene: 11. The CDR3 extends over 14 amino acids.